Shown below are 20 T cell receptor beta chains from a single sample sequenced in a study of long-term antiretroviral therapy in people with HIV. Version v3.0 of the immunoSEQ assay was performed at survey level. Method: immunoSEQ multiplex PCR; TCRdb's copy keeps in-frame clones and lacks some. Of 15,000 to 20,000 clones listed, about four fifths are singletons. Here the sequenced sample was unsorted PBMCs, taken just before starting antiretroviral therapy. Source of these receptors: a man aged 35 to 55 with HIV.

A few counts support this clone. The chain is built from TRBV28 and TRBJ1-6; D gene uncertain. CDR1 and CDR2 (germline): MDHEN, SYDVKM. The length of the CDR3 is 15 residues. The V end was cut by 6 bases, the J end by 7 bases, with 16 bases between. CDR3 loop: CASSPPTGNNSPLHF. The DNA of the CDR3 is TGTGCCAGCAGCCCTCCCACGGGGAACAATTCACCCCTCCACTTT. Variable domain in full (rest from reference TRBV28 and TRBJ1-6): DVKVTQSSRYLVKRTGEKVFLECVQDMDHENMFWYRQDPGLGLRLIYFSYDVKMKEKGDIPEGYSVSREKKERFSLILESASTNQTSMYLCASSPPTGNNSPLHFGNGTRLTVT.

This chain links TRBV4-1 with TRBJ2-1; D is possibly TRBD2 (5 bases). There are 15 residues in the CDR3. CDR1 and CDR2 (germline): MGHRA, YSYEKL. V was clipped by 1 base and J by 0 bases, with 7 bases between them. DNA for the CDR3: TGCGCCAGCAGCCAAGTTGGGAGCTCCTACAATGAGCAGTTCTTC. Its protein is CASSQVGSSYNEQFF.

V and J are TRBV5-1 and TRBJ2-7, with no clear D. Deletions cut 4 bases from V and 3 bases from J, with 23 bases between. CDR3 length equals 17 residues. CDR1 SGHRS and CDR2 YFSETQ come from the germline V gene. The CDR3 bases are TGCGCCAGCAGCCATATTCCGTCAGGTGGCCCTTACTACGAGCAGTACTTC. Translating gives CASSHIPSGGPYYEQYF.

This clone appeared a few times. The chain couples TRBV11-1 to TRBJ2-1; 7 bases are shared with TRBD2. CDR1 is SGHAT, CDR2 FQDESV, per germline (reference sequence). The CDR3 extends over 15 amino acids. Trimming removed 6 bases from V and 1 base from J; junction bases left unmatched: 6. The CDR3 region is CASRVSGSSYNEQFF. CDR3 DNA sequence: TGTGCCAGCAGGGTTAGCGGGTCATCCTACAATGAGCAGTTCTTC.

The chain joins TRBV28 to TRBJ1-5; a possible D gene is TRBD1 (5 bases). Germline V gene sequence: CDR1 MDHEN, CDR2 SYDVKM. The V and J ends lost 3 bases and 0 bases respectively, with 18 bases between them. The CDR3 contains 18 residues. The CDR3 DNA follows: TGTGCCAGCAGTTTCGGGGCAGGATACATCTATAGCAATCAGCCCCAGCATTTT. This gives the protein CASSFGAGYIYSNQPQHF.

V usage is TRBV7-3 and J usage is TRBJ1-4; D remains ambiguous. CDR3 length: 13 amino acids. Germline CDR1 SGHTA, CDR2 FQGTGA. V dropped 5 bases and J dropped 10 bases, with 14 bases sitting between them. For the CDR3, the DNA is TGTGCCAGCAGCGAAGTCCATGGCGGAAAACTGTTTTTT. Protein: CASSEVHGGKLFF.

The chain uses TRBV5-1 and TRBJ2-7, with 9 bases that match TRBD1. The V gene end was trimmed by 5 bases and the J gene end by 5 bases; junction bases not matched to a gene: 8. Per the germline V gene, CDR1 is SGHRS and CDR2 is YFSETQ. This CDR3 has 14 residues. In DNA form, the CDR3 reads TGCGCCAGCAGACGGGACAGGGCATTGGACGAGCAGTACTTC. Translated, it gives CASRRDRALDEQYF.

The gene calls are TRBV25-1 and TRBJ2-4, with a tentative D call TRBD2 (6 bases). Germline loops: CDR1 MGHDK, CDR2 SYGVNS. The CDR3 has 15 amino acids. Trimming removed 2 bases from V and 1 base from J, with 9 bases in between. The CDR3 reads CASSEPGEAKNIQYF. The DNA for the CDR3 is TGTGCCAGCAGTGAACCGGGGGAGGCCAAAAACATTCAGTACTTC.

The CDR3 region is CASSSLGGYNEQFF. CDR3 sequence (DNA): TGTGCCAGCAGCTCCCTGGGGGGCTACAATGAGCAGTTCTTC. This chain connects TRBV5-4 to TRBJ2-1, with a possible D match to TRBD2 (6 bases). Germline CDR1 SGHNT, CDR2 YYREEE (reference sequence). CDR3 length equals 14 residues. The V and J ends lost 3 bases and 3 bases respectively, with 10 bases between them.

The gene calls are TRBV6-5 and TRBJ2-5; either TRBD1 or TRBD2 may supply D (6 bases each). Deletions cut 2 bases from V and 2 bases from J, with 15 bases between. The CDR3 extends over 16 amino acids. Looked up from germline, CDR1 is MNHEY and CDR2 is SVGAGI. The CDR3 here is CASSYRLGGRQETQYF. In DNA form, the CDR3 reads TGTGCCAGCAGTTACCGGCTTGGGGGGCGACAAGAGACCCAGTACTTC.

This sequence joins TRBV11-2 and TRBJ2-2; TRBD1 matches 7 bases. The V segment lost 1 base and the J segment 4 bases; nucleotides outside the gene matches: 15. The CDR3 covers 19 residues. Germline V gene data show CDR1 as SGHAT and CDR2 as FQNNGV. In DNA form, the CDR3 reads TGTGCCAGCAGCTTAGGCTTTGGGACAGTCGGGTCGGGCACCGGGGAGCTGTTTTTT. Protein product: CASSLGFGTVGSGTGELFF.

The rearrangement uses TRBV6-5 and TRBJ2-7, with 9 bases identical to TRBD1. The germline gives CDR1 MNHEY, CDR2 SVGAGI. This CDR3 has 14 residues. The J segment lost 5 bases and the V segment lost 7 bases, leaving 9 bases of the junction unmatched. Written as DNA, the CDR3 is TGTGCCAGCACCAACCGGGACAGGGACCACGAGCAGTACTTC. Its translation is CASTNRDRDHEQYF.

This chain connects TRBV11-2 to TRBJ1-3; 7 positions match TRBD1. The CDR3 loop spans 17 amino acids. Germline V gives CDR1 SGHAT, CDR2 FQNNGV. V was pared by 4 bases and J by 0 bases, with 9 bases of the junction left unmatched. CDR3 in amino acids: CASSYGQVTSSGNTIYF. The CDR3 region has the DNA TGTGCCAGCAGCTATGGACAGGTTACATCCTCTGGAAACACCATATATTTT.

The CDR3 DNA sequence: TGTGCCAGCAGCCAAGAAGGACCGGCGCCTGGCTACACCTTC. This gives the protein CASSQEGPAPGYTF. This sequence joins TRBV14 and TRBJ1-2; D is uncertain. The CDR3 sequence is 14 residues long. V was shortened by 0 bases and J by 7 bases, with 12 bases between the two germline ends. Per the germline V gene, CDR1 is SGHDN and CDR2 is FVKESK.

The V and J genes are TRBV19 and TRBJ1-6; D is unresolved. The V end lost 1 base, the J end lost 7 bases, and 5 bases lay between the germline ends. Looked up from germline, CDR1 is LNHDA and CDR2 is SQIVND (reference sequence). The CDR3 has 13 amino acids. CDR3 bases: TGTGCCAGTAGTATAGTTTTAAATTCACCCCTCCACTTT. It codes for CASSIVLNSPLHF.

In its sample, this clone ranks as medium-sized. This sequence joins TRBV5-5 and TRBJ2-2, with 9 bases fitting TRBD1. Losses at the gene ends were 0 bases for V and 0 bases for J; bases not matched to a gene: 3. The CDR3 loop spans 17 amino acids. Per the germline V gene, CDR1 is SGHKS and CDR2 is YYEKEE (reference sequence). CDR3 region: CASSLVGQGANTGELFF. Written as DNA, the CDR3 is TGTGCCAGCAGCTTGGTGGGACAGGGCGCGAACACCGGGGAGCTGTTTTTT. Using reference TRBV5-5 and TRBJ2-2 for the parts outside the CDR3, the full variable domain is DAGVTQSPTHLIKTRGQQVTLRCSPISGHKSVSWYQQVLGQGPQFIFQYYEKEERGRGNFPDRFSARQFPNYSSELNVNALLLGDSALYLCASSLVGQGANTGELFFGEGSRLTVL.

The chain has TRBV7-9 and TRBJ1-2; 7 bases fit TRBD1. Germline V gene data show CDR1 as SEHNR and CDR2 as FQNEAQ (reference sequence). Trimming took 5 bases from V and 2 from J; bases not matched to a gene: 5. The CDR3 has 14 residues. The CDR3, as DNA: TGTGCCAGCAGCGCGGGACAGACGAACTATGGCTACACCTTC. This gives the protein CASSAGQTNYGYTF.

The rearrangement links TRBV7-9 to TRBJ2-2; D remains ambiguous. Trimming stripped 2 bases from V and 7 bases from J, with 11 bases between. This CDR3 has 14 amino acids. Germline CDR1 reads SEHNR; CDR2 reads FQNEAQ (reference sequence). CDR3 coding DNA: TGTGCCAGCAGCTTAAGCACAGACAACGGGGAGCTGTTTTTT. This sequence encodes CASSLSTDNGELFF.

This clone was recorded once. The chain carries TRBV29-1 and TRBJ2-7; 9 nucleotides agree with TRBD1. This CDR3 has 15 amino acids. The germline gives CDR1 SQVTM, CDR2 ANQGSEA. V dropped 3 bases and J dropped 1; count of bases not matched to a gene: 7. The CDR3 sequence: CSVEGGTGLSYEQYF. The CDR3 DNA sequence: TGCAGCGTTGAGGGGGGGACAGGGCTTTCCTACGAGCAGTACTTC.

The chain joins TRBV27 to TRBJ1-6; D remains unclear. The V end was cut by 6 bases, the J end by 10 bases, with 16 bases between. Germline V gives CDR1 MNHEY, CDR2 SMNVEV (reference sequence). The CDR3 runs to 14 residues. The CDR3 region is CASRQGQSGSPLHF. The CDR3 DNA is TGTGCCAGCAGGCAAGGGCAGTCAGGATCACCCCTCCACTTT.